This T cell receptor (beta chain) was retrieved from a study of Ad26.COV2.S vaccination and SARS-CoV-2 variants. Study-level background: Donor was in the COV1001 Ad26.COV2.S trial arm. Ad26.COV2.S was injected intramuscularly once or twice, 56 days apart. Overall study results and limits: Total T cell responses may have been underestimated by the TCR breadth and depth analyses.

Using immunoSEQ multiplex PCR, the repertoire was profiled, and TCRdb retains in-frame clones only, with some absent. The sample records around 300,000 clones, roughly 90% being singletons. In the case of this clone: Its target is not known.

Germline values: CDR1 SGHRS, CDR2 YFSETQ. This CDR3 is built from 12 residues. Trimming took 7 bases from V and 3 from J; bases not matched to a gene: 1. The treatment here: roughly 20 received Ad26.COV2.S at low or high dose, single or two shots; roughly 5 received placebo; per-sample allocation not given. Samples came from day 63 after the first vaccine or placebo injection. This adult donor, from Boston, was 18-55 years old. The receptor comes from a person between 18 and 59 years old who received the Ad26.COV2.S COVID-19 vaccine or a placebo. The chain has TRBV5-1 and TRBJ1-1; TRBD1 matches at 9 bases. Source: peripheral blood, taken in a trial of Ad26.COV2.S vaccine versus placebo. This CDR3 reads CASGTGYTEAFF. The CDR3 bases are TGCGCCAGCGGGACAGGGTACACTGAAGCTTTCTTT.